The 20 T cell receptor beta chains presented below share a single source sample, sequenced in a study of T cell changes during pregnancy in multiple sclerosis. Some clones are missing from TCRdb's copy, which holds only in-frame ones; the method was immunoSEQ multiplex PCR. The table has 55,000 to 65,000 clones, approximately 92% seen once. Sequenced here: peripheral blood, sampled in the second trimester of pregnancy. These receptors all come from a female donor with multiple sclerosis, enrolled in a pregnancy study.

This chain links TRBV28 with TRBJ1-4; 8 nucleotides align to TRBD1. Germline V lookup: CDR1 MDHEN, CDR2 SYDVKM. Germline trimming cut 7 bases from V and 5 bases from J; bases unmatched to any gene: 12. The CDR3 is 16 residues long. The CDR3 DNA reads as TGTGCCAGCAACCCTTTCGGGACAGGTGACAATGAAAAACTGTTTTTT. Protein product: CASNPFGTGDNEKLFF.

The genes are TRBV10-1 and TRBJ1-4; D uncertain. The V gene lost 0 bases and the J gene lost 7 bases, with 12 bases spanning the gap. Germline CDR1 and CDR2: WNHNN and SYGVQD (reference sequence). CDR3 size: 15 residues. Here the CDR3 reads CASSESGSKAEKLFF. The CDR3 region has the DNA TGCGCCAGCAGTGAGTCGGGCAGTAAAGCTGAAAAACTGTTTTTT.

V usage is TRBV5-4 and J usage is TRBJ1-1, with a tentative D call TRBD1 (5 bases). The CDR3 extends over 14 amino acids. Trimming left V 4 bases short and J 0 bases short, with 10 bases between. In germline, CDR1 is SGHNT, CDR2 YYREEE (reference sequence). CDR3 DNA: TGTGCCAGCAGCGCGGACATCATGAACACTGAAGCTTTCTTT. Its protein is CASSADIMNTEAFF.

This sequence joins TRBV6-5 and TRBJ1-1; D possibly corresponds to TRBD1 (6 bases). Germline V gene lookup returns CDR1 MNHEY and CDR2 SVGAGI. V dropped 1 base and J dropped 2 bases, with 14 bases sitting between them. The CDR3 spans 16 residues. CDR3 sequence (DNA): TGTGCCAGCAGTTACTACGCAGGGGTTTCTAACACTGAAGCTTTCTTT. As protein: CASSYYAGVSNTEAFF.

This clone was picked up one time. The V and J genes are TRBV19 and TRBJ1-1; D not resolved. Germline-derived CDR1 and CDR2 are LNHDA and SQIVND (reference sequence). V lost 0 bases, J lost 0 bases, and 11 bases lay in between. This CDR3 contains 16 residues. CDR3: CASSIDLGGMNTEAFF. The DNA for the CDR3 is TGTGCCAGTAGTATAGATCTGGGAGGGATGAACACTGAAGCTTTCTTT.

The chain couples TRBV21-1 to TRBJ1-2; TRBD1, as called in the table, went unchecked against the DNA. TRBV21-1 is a listed pseudogene. The CDR3 runs 13 residues. For the CDR3, the DNA is TGTGCCAGCAGGAGACGGACAGGGTACGGCTACACCTTC. It is translated as CASRRRTGYGYTF.

The chain links TRBV18 to TRBJ2-1; 12 positions match TRBD2. The germline V gene encodes CDR1 KGHSH and CDR2 LQKENI. V lost 6 bases to trimming and J lost 13 bases; unmatched junction nucleotides: 22. The CDR3 extends over 18 amino acids. CDR3 sequence (DNA): TGTGCCAGCTCGAACTCAATCTCGACTAGCGGGAGTCTAGGGGGTCAGTTCTTC. Encoded protein: CASSNSISTSGSLGGQFF.

The V gene is TRBV6-5, the J gene TRBJ2-3; 7 bases match TRBD1. This CDR3 spans 14 amino acids. Trimming removed 4 bases from V and 0 bases from J; junction bases left unmatched: 1. CDR1 is MNHEY and CDR2 is SVGAGI in the germline V gene. CDR3 DNA sequence: TGTGCCAGCAGTTGGGACAGTAGCACAGATACGCAGTATTTT. Residues: CASSWDSSTDTQYF.

This chain uses TRBV5-1 with TRBJ2-7; TRBD1 matches at 10 bases. Germline V lookup: CDR1 SGHRS, CDR2 YFSETQ. The junction had 12 bases not matched to a gene; V was cut back by 4 bases and J by 5 bases. The length of the CDR3 is 16 residues. CDR3 sequence: CASSRTTGGGNNEQYF. Written as DNA, the CDR3 is TGCGCCAGCAGCCGTACGACAGGGGGCGGAAACAACGAGCAGTACTTC.

V and J are TRBV2 and TRBJ2-3, with D possibly being TRBD2 (5 bases). The CDR3 runs 15 residues. Trimming took off 3 bases at V and 2 bases at J, with 12 bases between the two ends. Germline V gene sequence: CDR1 SNHLY, CDR2 FYNNEI. CDR3 DNA: TGTGCCAGCAGTGAGGTAGCGCCTATCACAGATACGCAGTATTTT. Translating it yields CASSEVAPITDTQYF. Full variable domain (missing parts from reference TRBV2 and TRBJ2-3): EPEVTQTPSHQVTQMGQEVILRCVPISNHLYFYWYRQILGQKVEFLVSFYNNEISEKSEIFDDQFSVERPDGSNFTLKIRSTKLEDSAMYFCASSEVAPITDTQYFGPGTRLTVL.

This clone was picked up one time. The rearrangement joins TRBV29-1 to TRBJ2-5; TRBD2 might be the D (5 bases). The CDR3 covers 13 residues. Germline values: CDR1 SQVTM, CDR2 ANQGSEA. Trimming took off 7 bases at V and 2 bases at J, with 14 bases between the two ends. The CDR3 loop reads CSGPPGKQETQYF. The CDR3 nucleotides are TGCAGCGGGCCTCCCGGGAAGCAAGAGACCCAGTACTTC.

The rearrangement links TRBV28 to TRBJ2-7; 10 bases agree with TRBD1. Germline assignment: CDR1 MDHEN and CDR2 SYDVKM. The CDR3 is made up of 14 amino acids. V dropped 8 bases and J dropped 1; count of bases not matched to a gene: 5. CDR3: CASADRGTSYEQYF. Written as DNA, the CDR3 is TGTGCCAGCGCGGACAGGGGGACTTCCTACGAGCAGTACTTC. The variable domain in full, completed from reference TRBV28 and TRBJ2-7, reads DVKVTQSSRYLVKRTGEKVFLECVQDMDHENMFWYRQDPGLGLRLIYFSYDVKMKEKGDIPEGYSVSREKKERFSLILESASTNQTSMYLCASADRGTSYEQYFGPGTRLTVT.

The V call is TRBV7-6, the J call TRBJ2-5, with 15 nucleotides matching TRBD2. CDR3 size: 17 residues. Germline CDR1 and CDR2: SGHVS and FNYEAQ. The junction had 6 bases not matched to a gene; V was cut back by 4 bases and J by 3 bases. The DNA of the CDR3 is TGTGCCAGCAGCTCCCTCGGACTAGCGGGAGGGGAAGAGACCCAGTACTTC. Translated: CASSSLGLAGGEETQYF.

The CDR3 is CASSRRQGSGEQFF. CDR3 nucleotide sequence: TGTGCCAGCAGTAGGCGACAGGGTTCGGGTGAGCAGTTCTTC. This chain connects TRBV6-5 to TRBJ2-1, with 7 bases matching TRBD1. The germline gives CDR1 MNHEY, CDR2 SVGAGI. CDR3 length equals 14 residues. Trimming removed 5 bases from V and 9 bases from J; junction bases left unmatched: 10.

The chain carries TRBV6-1 and TRBJ2-3; TRBD2 aligns across 11 bases. The J segment lost 3 bases and the V segment lost 2 bases, leaving 7 bases of the junction unmatched. The CDR3 loop spans 17 amino acids. Germline CDR1 reads MNHNS; CDR2 reads SASEGT. In DNA form, the CDR3 reads TGTGCCAGCAGTGAATCCCGACTAGCGGGACTGACAGATACGCAGTATTTT. Translation gives CASSESRLAGLTDTQYF.

The CDR3 region has the DNA TGTGCCAGCAGCGCGCGAACAGGGCCTCTCTCTGGGGCCAACGTCCTGACTTTC. It translates to CASSARTGPLSGANVLTF. The chain combines TRBV9 with TRBJ2-6, with TRBD1 as a possible D gene (6 bases). The ends were cut back, 3 bases at V and 0 bases at J, with 16 bases in the middle. Per the germline V gene, CDR1 is SGDLS and CDR2 is YYNGEE. The CDR3 sequence is 18 residues long.

V is TRBV18 and J is TRBJ2-1; TRBD1 might be the D (6 bases). This CDR3 is built from 14 residues. Germline loops: CDR1 KGHSH, CDR2 LQKENI. V lost 3 bases to trimming and J lost 6 bases, with 12 bases between them. The DNA for the CDR3 is TGTGCCAGCTCACCGGCAGACAGGTTCAATGAGCAGTTCTTC. Translated, it gives CASSPADRFNEQFF. Combining the CDR3 with reference TRBV18 and TRBJ2-1 gives the whole variable domain NAGVMQNPRHLVRRRGQEARLRCSPMKGHSHVYWYRQLPEEGLKFMVYLQKENIIDESGMPKERFSAEFPKEGPSILRIQQVVRGDSAAYFCASSPADRFNEQFFGPGTRLTVL.

The chain joins TRBV13 to TRBJ2-7; possibly TRBD1 for D (5 bases). This CDR3 comprises 12 residues. V lost 4 bases and J 6 bases, leaving 10 bases between the germline ends. In germline, CDR1 is PRHDT, CDR2 FYEKMQ (reference sequence). CDR3 coding DNA: TGTGCCAGCAGCTCCACAGGTTTCGAGCAGTACTTC. Its protein product is CASSSTGFEQYF.

The chain recombines TRBV28 with TRBJ1-2; D uncertain. Trimming shortened V by 10 bases and J by 4 bases, and 13 bases separated the two germline ends. Per germline, CDR1 MDHEN and CDR2 SYDVKM. This CDR3 is 12 amino acids long. The CDR3 bases are TGTGCCACCCGGGGATCCCTCTATGGCTACACCTTC. Encoded protein: CATRGSLYGYTF.

This clone has a single count. The chain joins TRBV10-2 to TRBJ1-1, with 12 bases fitting TRBD1. This CDR3 contains 13 residues. After removal of 3 bases from V and 11 bases from J, the junction contained 4 bases not matched to a gene. CDR1 and CDR2 from the germline V gene are WSHSY and SAAADI. Here the CDR3 DNA reads TGCGCCAGCAGTGACCGGGACAGGGGGCGTGCTTTCTTT. Translating gives CASSDRDRGRAFF.